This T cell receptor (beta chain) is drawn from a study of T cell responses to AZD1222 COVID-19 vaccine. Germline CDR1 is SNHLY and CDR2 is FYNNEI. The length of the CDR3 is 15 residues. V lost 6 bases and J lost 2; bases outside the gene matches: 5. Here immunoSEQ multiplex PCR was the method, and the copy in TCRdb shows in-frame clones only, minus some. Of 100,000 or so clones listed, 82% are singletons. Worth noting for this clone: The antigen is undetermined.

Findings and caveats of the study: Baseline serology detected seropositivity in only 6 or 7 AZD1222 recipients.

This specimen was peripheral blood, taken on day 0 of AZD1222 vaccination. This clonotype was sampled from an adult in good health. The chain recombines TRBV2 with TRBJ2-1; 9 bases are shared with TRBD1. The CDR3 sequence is CASRDRQGAYNEQFF. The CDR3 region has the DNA TGTGCCAGCAGAGACCGACAGGGGGCCTACAATGAGCAGTTCTTC.